These 6 T cell receptor beta chains came from one sample sequenced in a study of response to subunit inactivated influenza vaccine (dated by TCRdb to the late 2010s). Library creation used RT-PCR. TCRdb names Illumina HiSeq 2500 as the instrument used. The public reads were run again by TCRdb, first through fastp at Q25 and then through MiXCR, and only productive beta chains were kept. Each entry merges the rows of one CDR3 protein and shows their most common DNA and genes. The sample table holds about 540,000 distinct CDR3 sequences, of which 20% to 25% were seen once. Under 3.5% of the sample is taken by the ten largest. These data were likewise used in another study, on T cells expressing NK-cell markers. The second investigation adds: TCR beta cDNA libraries were made by 5'RACE template switching that added a universal primer site and unique molecular identifiers.

The specimen comprised CD4+ T cells sorted from PBMCs, sampled about 13 days after vaccination. These TCRs come from a man aged 45-60 years who received an inactivated influenza vaccine. Donor details come from another sample of the same person, matched by shared clones.

J is TRBJ1-1 and V is TRBV12-3 or TRBV12-4; no clear D gene. Trimming left V 2 bases short and J 5 bases short, with 9 bases between. The CDR3 has 13 amino acids. CDR3 nucleotides: TGTGCCAGCAGTTTAAGTCGGGTGACTGAAGCTTTCTTT. This sequence encodes CASSLSRVTEAFF.

This clonotype appeared a few times. The chain carries TRBV6-1 and TRBJ1-2, with D maybe TRBD1 (6 bases). Germline loops: CDR1 MNHNS, CDR2 SASEGT. The CDR3 consists of 14 residues. Between the trimmed V and J ends, which lost 1 base and 3 bases, there was a span of 9 bases. In DNA form, the CDR3 reads TGTGCCAGCAGTGAAGAGGGGGGGTACTATGGCTACACCTTC. It encodes CASSEEGGYYGYTF.

The J gene is TRBJ1-1, the V gene TRBV5-6; maybe TRBD1 (5 bases). The length of the CDR3 is 13 residues. V was pared by 0 bases and J by 4 bases, with 7 bases between. CDR1 and CDR2 from the germline V gene are SGHDT and YYEEEE. CDR3 DNA: TGTGCCAGCAGCTTGGTAGGGACCACTGAAGCTTTCTTT. It codes for CASSLVGTTEAFF.

The chain combines TRBV5-1 with TRBJ2-1, with TRBD2 matching 7 bases. This CDR3 has 15 residues. Trimming removed 0 bases from V and 7 bases from J; junction bases left unmatched: 7. Germline values: CDR1 SGHRS, CDR2 YFSETQ. CDR3 in amino acids: CASSLAQRGGNEQFF. CDR3 sequence (DNA): TGCGCCAGCAGCTTGGCGCAGCGGGGCGGGAATGAGCAGTTCTTC.

The chain employs TRBV9 and TRBJ2-3; D uncertain. CDR1 SGDLS and CDR2 YYNGEE come from the germline V gene. This CDR3 has 14 residues. The V end was cut by 0 bases, the J end by 0 bases, with 5 bases between. The CDR3 DNA reads as TGTGCCAGCAGCGTAGAAAGTAGCACAGATACGCAGTATTTT. As protein: CASSVESSTDTQYF.

The chain carries TRBV6-2 or TRBV6-3 and TRBJ2-7; 9 nucleotides line up with TRBD1. CDR1 and CDR2 from the germline V gene are MNHEY and SVGEGT. The CDR3 is made up of 16 amino acids. V shed 5 bases, J shed 6 bases, and the junction held 14 bases outside the gene matches. The CDR3 DNA is TGTGCCAGCAGTCCCCAGGACAGGGGTTATTTCGGCGAGCAGTACTTC. It codes for CASSPQDRGYFGEQYF.